Included here is one T cell receptor beta chain sequence, with context. Germline V gene sequence: CDR1 MNHEY, CDR2 SVGEGT. The V segment lost 4 bases and the J segment 1 base; nucleotides outside the gene matches: 2. CDR3 length: 14 amino acids. These data come from a study of blood T cell repertoires in COVID-19. Study-wide context: COVID-19 samples collected from the United States, Italy and Spain covered acute and convalescent phases. Sources were T cells, B-cell-depleted T cells, or PBMCs; the material itself was cDNA or gDNA.

Per the study methods: Amplification from reference gene primers served as the basis for estimated nucleated cell counts. Sequencing used immunoSEQ multiplex PCR; TCRdb keeps in-frame clones, though not all of them. V and J calls and clone size follow that table, whereas D and trimming were derived from the DNA. Of some 100,000 clones in the sample, approximately 80% were seen once. The source material was peripheral blood. This receptor was identified in a woman aged 70-85 years with acute or convalescent COVID-19. This rearrangement joins TRBV6-2 or TRBV6-3 to TRBJ2-3; TRBD2 aligns across 7 bases. Here the CDR3 DNA reads TGTGCCAGCAGTTCACGGGGGGGCACAGATACGCAGTATTTT. Translation gives CASSSRGGTDTQYF.